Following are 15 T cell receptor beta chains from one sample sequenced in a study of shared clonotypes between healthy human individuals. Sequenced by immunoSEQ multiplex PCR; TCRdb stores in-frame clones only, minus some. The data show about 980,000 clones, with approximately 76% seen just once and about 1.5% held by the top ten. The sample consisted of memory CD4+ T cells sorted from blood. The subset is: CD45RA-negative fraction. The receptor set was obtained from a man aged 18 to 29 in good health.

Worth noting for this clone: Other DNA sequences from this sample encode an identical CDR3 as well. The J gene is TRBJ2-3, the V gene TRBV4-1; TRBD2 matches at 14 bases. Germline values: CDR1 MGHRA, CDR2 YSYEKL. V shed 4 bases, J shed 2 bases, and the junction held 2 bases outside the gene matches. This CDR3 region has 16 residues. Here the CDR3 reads CASSPGLAGATDTQYF. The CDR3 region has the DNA TGCGCCAGCAGCCCGGGACTAGCGGGGGCCACAGATACGCAGTATTTT.

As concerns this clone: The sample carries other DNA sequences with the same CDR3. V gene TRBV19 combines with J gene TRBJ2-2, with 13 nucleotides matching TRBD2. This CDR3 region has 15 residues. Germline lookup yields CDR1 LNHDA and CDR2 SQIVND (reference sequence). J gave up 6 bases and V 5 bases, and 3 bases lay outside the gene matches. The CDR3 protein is CASSPGLAGSGELFF. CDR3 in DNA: TGTGCCAGTAGTCCGGGACTAGCGGGATCCGGGGAGCTGTTTTTT.

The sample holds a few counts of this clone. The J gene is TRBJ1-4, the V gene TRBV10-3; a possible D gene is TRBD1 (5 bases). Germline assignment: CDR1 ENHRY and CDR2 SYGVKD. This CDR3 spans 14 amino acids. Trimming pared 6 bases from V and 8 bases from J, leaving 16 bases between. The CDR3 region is CAIRSHLEGEKLFF. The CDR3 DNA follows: TGTGCCATCAGGTCGCATCTCGAGGGGGAAAAACTGTTTTTT.

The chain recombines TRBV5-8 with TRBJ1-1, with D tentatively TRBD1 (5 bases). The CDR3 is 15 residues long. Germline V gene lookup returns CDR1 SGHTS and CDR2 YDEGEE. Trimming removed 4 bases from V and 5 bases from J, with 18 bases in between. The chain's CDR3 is CASSPRRAGSTEAFF. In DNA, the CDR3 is TGTGCCAGCAGCCCCCGCAGGGCAGGGTCGACTGAAGCTTTCTTT.

The CDR3 sequence: CASSQETTPGNTIYF. The CDR3 nucleotides read TGTGCCAGCAGCCAAGAGACAACCCCTGGAAACACCATATATTTT. This sequence joins TRBV14 and TRBJ1-3; D is undetermined. Trimming stripped 0 bases from V and 2 bases from J, with 8 bases between. CDR3 length equals 15 residues. Per the germline V gene, CDR1 is SGHDN and CDR2 is FVKESK.

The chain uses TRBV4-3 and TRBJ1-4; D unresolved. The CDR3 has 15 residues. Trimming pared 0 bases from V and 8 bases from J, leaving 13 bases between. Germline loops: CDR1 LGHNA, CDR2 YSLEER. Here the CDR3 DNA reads TGCGCCAGCAGCCAAGAGGGCGGCCGAGGAGAAAAACTGTTTTTT. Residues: CASSQEGGRGEKLFF.

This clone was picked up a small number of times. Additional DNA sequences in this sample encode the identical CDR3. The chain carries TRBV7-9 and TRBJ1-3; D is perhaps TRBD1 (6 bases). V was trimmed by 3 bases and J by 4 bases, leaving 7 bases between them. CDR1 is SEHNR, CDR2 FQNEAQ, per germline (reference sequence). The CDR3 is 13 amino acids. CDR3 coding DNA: TGTGCCAGCAGCTTGGGACAAGGAAACACCATATATTTT. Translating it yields CASSLGQGNTIYF.

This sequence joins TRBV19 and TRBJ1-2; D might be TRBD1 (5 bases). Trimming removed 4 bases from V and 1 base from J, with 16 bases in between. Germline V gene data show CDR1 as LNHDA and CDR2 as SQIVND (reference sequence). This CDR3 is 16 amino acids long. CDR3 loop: CASSRHGTPGNYGYTF. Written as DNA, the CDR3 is TGTGCCAGTAGTAGACACGGGACGCCGGGTAACTATGGCTACACCTTC. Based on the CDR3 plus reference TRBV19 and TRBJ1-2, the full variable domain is DGGITQSPKYLFRKEGQNVTLSCEQNLNHDAMYWYRQDPGQGLRLIYYSQIVNDFQKGDIAEGYSVSREKKESFPLTVTSAQKNPTAFYLCASSRHGTPGNYGYTFGSGTRLTVV.

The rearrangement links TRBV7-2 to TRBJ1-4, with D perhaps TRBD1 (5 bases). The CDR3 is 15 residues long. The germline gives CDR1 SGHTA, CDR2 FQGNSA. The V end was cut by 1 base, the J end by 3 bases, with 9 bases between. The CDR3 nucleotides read TGTGCCAGCAGCTTAGACGGGGGTCCTAATGAAAAACTGTTTTTT. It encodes CASSLDGGPNEKLFF.

The CDR3 spells CASSPSASGGKGEQFF. CDR3 nucleotides: TGTGCCAGCTCACCATCGGCTAGCGGGGGGAAGGGTGAGCAGTTCTTC. The rearrangement joins TRBV18 to TRBJ2-1; 11 bases map to TRBD2. Germline CDR1 is KGHSH and CDR2 is LQKENI. The length of the CDR3 is 16 residues. Trimming at V came to 2 bases and at J to 9 bases, leaving 9 bases not matched to a gene.

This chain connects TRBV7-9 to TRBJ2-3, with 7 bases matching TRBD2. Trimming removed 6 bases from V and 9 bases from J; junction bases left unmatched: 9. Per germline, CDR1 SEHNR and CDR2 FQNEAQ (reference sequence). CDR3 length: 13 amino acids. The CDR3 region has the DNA TGTGCCAGCAGTCGTGGACTAGTCGACACGCAGTATTTT. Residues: CASSRGLVDTQYF.

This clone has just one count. This CDR3 reads CASSETLTRDQPQHF. For the CDR3, the DNA is TGTGCCAGCAGTGAAACGTTGACGCGCGATCAGCCCCAGCATTTT. The rearrangement joins TRBV6-1 to TRBJ1-5, with unresolved D. Germline-derived CDR1 and CDR2 are MNHNS and SASEGT. V dropped 2 bases and J dropped 5 bases, with 13 bases sitting between them. This CDR3 has 15 amino acids.

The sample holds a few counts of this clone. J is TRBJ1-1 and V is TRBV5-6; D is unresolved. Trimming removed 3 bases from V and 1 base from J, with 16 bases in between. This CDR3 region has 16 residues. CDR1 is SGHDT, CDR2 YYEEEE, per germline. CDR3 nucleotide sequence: TGTGCCAGCAGCTGGCTTGTGGTAGGAACGAACACTGAAGCTTTCTTT. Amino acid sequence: CASSWLVVGTNTEAFF.

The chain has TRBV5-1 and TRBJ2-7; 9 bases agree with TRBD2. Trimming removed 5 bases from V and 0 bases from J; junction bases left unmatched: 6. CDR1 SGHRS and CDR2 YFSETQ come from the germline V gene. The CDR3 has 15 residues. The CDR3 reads CASRVLAGSSYEQYF. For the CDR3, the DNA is TGCGCCAGCAGGGTCCTAGCGGGGAGCTCCTACGAGCAGTACTTC.

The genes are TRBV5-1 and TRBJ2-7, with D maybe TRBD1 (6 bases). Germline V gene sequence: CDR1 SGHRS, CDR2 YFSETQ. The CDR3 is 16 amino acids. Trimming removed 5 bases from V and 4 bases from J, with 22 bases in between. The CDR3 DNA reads TGCGCCAGCAGTTTCCGAACAGGGCTGGTTTTTTACGAGCAGTACTTC. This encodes CASSFRTGLVFYEQYF.